This passage covers 3 T cell receptor beta chains from one sample sequenced in a study of T cell repertoires in cytomegalovirus infection. TCRdb re-called the reads through MiXCR, storing one row per CDR3 protein. The sample shows approximately 550,000 distinct CDR3 sequences, approximately 16% of them seen only once. Sequencing was carried out using CD8+ T cells from PBMCs. These TCRs come from a human donor in good health (CMV status not recorded). Some clones in this sample may be carry-over from other donors' samples.

This clonotype came up a few times. This chain joins TRBV3-1 and TRBJ1-2, with D perhaps TRBD1 (5 bases). The germline gives CDR1 LGHDT, CDR2 YNNKEL (reference sequence). Trimming removed 4 bases from V and 8 bases from J, with 17 bases in between. CDR3 length equals 14 residues. The CDR3 nucleotides read TGTGCCAGCAGCCCATACAGGCAGGCCCTGGGCTACACCTTC. Protein product: CASSPYRQALGYTF.

In its sample, this clonotype was seen a few times. V and J are TRBV19 and TRBJ2-7, with TRBD1 matching 7 bases. This CDR3 has 17 amino acids. Germline V gives CDR1 LNHDA, CDR2 SQIVND (reference sequence). V lost 7 bases and J lost 3; bases outside the gene matches: 18. The CDR3 sequence is CASTPTGIGSRNYEQYF. The CDR3 DNA sequence: TGTGCCAGTACTCCGACAGGGATCGGCTCAAGAAACTACGAGCAGTACTTC.

This clonotype showed up just a few times. The V call is TRBV4-2, the J call TRBJ1-1; D perhaps matches TRBD1 (5 bases). The CDR3 totals 14 residues. Trimming pared 0 bases from V and 6 bases from J, leaving 11 bases between. CDR1 is LGHNA and CDR2 is YNFKEQ in the germline V gene. As DNA, the CDR3 is TGTGCCAGCAGCCAAGAGGGGGGGGAGTCTGAAGCTTTCTTT. Its protein product is CASSQEGGESEAFF.